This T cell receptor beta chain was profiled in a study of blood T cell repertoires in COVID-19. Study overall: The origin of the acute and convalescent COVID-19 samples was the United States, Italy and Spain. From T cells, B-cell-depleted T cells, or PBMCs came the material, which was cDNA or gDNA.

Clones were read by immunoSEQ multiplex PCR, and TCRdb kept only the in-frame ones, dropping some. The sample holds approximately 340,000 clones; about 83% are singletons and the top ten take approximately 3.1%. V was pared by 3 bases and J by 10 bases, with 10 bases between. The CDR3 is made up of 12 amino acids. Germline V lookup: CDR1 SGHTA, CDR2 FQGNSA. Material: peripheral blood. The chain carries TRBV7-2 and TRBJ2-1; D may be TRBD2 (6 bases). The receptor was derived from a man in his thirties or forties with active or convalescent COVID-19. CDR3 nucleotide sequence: TGTGCCAGCAGCTTCGGACGGGGGGAGCAGTTCTTC. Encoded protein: CASSFGRGEQFF. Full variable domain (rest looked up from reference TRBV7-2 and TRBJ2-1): GAGVSQSPSNKVTEKGKDVELRCDPISGHTALYWYRQSLGQGLEFLIYFQGNSAPDKSGLPSDRFSAERTGGSVSTLTIQRTQQEDSAVYLCASSFGRGEQFFGPGTRLTVL.